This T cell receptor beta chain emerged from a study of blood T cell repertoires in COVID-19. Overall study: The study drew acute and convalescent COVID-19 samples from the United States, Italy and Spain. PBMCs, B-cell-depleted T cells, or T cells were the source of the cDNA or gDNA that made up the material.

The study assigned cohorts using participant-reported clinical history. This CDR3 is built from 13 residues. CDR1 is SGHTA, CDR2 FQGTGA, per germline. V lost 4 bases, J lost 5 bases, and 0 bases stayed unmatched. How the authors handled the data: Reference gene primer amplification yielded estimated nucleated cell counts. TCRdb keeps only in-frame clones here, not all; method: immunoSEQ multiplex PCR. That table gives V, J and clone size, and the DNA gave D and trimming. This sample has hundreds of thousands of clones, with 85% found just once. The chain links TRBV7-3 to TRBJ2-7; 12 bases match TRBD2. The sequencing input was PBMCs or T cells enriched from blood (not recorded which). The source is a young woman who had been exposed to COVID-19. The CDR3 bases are TGTGCCAGCAGCTCTAGCGGGGGGGACGAGCAGTACTTC. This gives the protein CASSSSGGDEQYF. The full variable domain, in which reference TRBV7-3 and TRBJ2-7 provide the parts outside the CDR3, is GAGVSQTPSNKVTEKGKYVELRCDPISGHTALYWYRQSLGQGPEFLIYFQGTGAADDSGLPNDRFFAVRPEGSVSTLKIQRTERGDSAVYLCASSSSGGDEQYFGPGTRLTVT.